This TCR beta chain was sequenced during a study of shared clonotypes between healthy human individuals. Naive CD8 cells were CD45RO-negative, positively selected for CCR7, excluding terminally differentiated effector memory CD45RA+ cells. This clone was observed a handful of times. Germline assignment: CDR1 SGHRS and CDR2 YFSETQ. V dropped 5 bases and J dropped 1 base, with 22 bases sitting between them. This CDR3 has 17 residues. Data came from immunoSEQ multiplex PCR; TCRdb stores just in-frame clones and leaves some out. In the table there are over 2 million clones, over 85% of which are singletons.

The V and J genes are TRBV5-1 and TRBJ2-7; possibly TRBD1 for D (6 bases). What was sequenced was naive CD8+ T cells sorted from blood. The sequence was obtained from a man younger than 35 in good health. In nucleotides, the CDR3 is TGCGCCAGCAGTCCTCTCAGGGGCCAGATGGGGTCCTACGAGCAGTACTTC. This sequence encodes CASSPLRGQMGSYEQYF. The variable domain in full, with the rest retrieved from reference TRBV5-1 and TRBJ2-7, is KAGVTQTPRYLIKTRGQQVTLSCSPISGHRSVSWYQQTPGQGLQFLFEYFSETQRNKGNFPGRFSGRQFSNSRSEMNVSTLELGDSALYLCASSPLRGQMGSYEQYFGPGTRLTVT.